The present TCR beta chain was sequenced within a study of naive and memory T cell subsets. Study-wide findings and caveats: The RNA method is potentially sensitive to activation and differentiation changes.

Four PCR rounds used nested alpha and beta constant region primers plus the SP2 primer. Alpha and beta constant region primers primed reverse transcription for blood and skin samples. TCRdb itself ran the 5' RACE reads through MiXCR, one entry per CDR3 protein. The sample lists tens of thousands of distinct CDR3 sequences; approximately 6.6% were seen once. An oligonucleotide containing a UMI was ligated to the 3' end of TCR cDNA. RNA was extracted from less than 3 ml of whole blood of healthy adults. Reverse transcription used DNase-treated unsorted total RNA, aiming for roughly 1 to 1,100 ng. This clonotype came up many times. Its antigen is unidentified. The CDR3 is made up of 17 amino acids. V dropped 0 bases and J dropped 9 bases, with 26 bases sitting between them. Germline CDR1 reads GTSNPN; CDR2 reads SVGIG (reference sequence).

The clonotype originates from a male donor in good health. The chain carries TRBV30 and TRBJ2-5, with unresolved D. The CDR3 DNA reads as TGTGCCTGGAGTGTACTCCTCATCAGCAGCAGCAAAAAGGCCCAGTACTTC. Its translation is CAWSVLLISSSKKAQYF.